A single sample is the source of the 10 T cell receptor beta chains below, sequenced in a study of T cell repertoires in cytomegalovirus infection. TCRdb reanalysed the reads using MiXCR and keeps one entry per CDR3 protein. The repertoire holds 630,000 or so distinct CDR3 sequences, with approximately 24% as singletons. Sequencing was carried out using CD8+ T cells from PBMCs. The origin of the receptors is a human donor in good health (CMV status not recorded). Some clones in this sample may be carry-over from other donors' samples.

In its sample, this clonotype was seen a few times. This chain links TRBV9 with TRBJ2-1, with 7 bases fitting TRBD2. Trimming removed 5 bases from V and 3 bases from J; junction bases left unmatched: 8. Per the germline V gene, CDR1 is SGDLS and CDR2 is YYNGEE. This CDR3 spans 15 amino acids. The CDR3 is CASSQSGAVYNEQFF. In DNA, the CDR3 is TGTGCCAGCAGTCAAAGCGGGGCGGTCTACAATGAGCAGTTCTTC.

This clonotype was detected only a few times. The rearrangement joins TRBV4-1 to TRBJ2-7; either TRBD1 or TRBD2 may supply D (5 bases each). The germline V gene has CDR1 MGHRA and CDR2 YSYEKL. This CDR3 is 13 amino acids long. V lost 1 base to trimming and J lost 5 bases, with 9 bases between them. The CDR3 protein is CASSQVGTDEQYF. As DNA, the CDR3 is TGCGCCAGCAGCCAAGTGGGGACGGACGAGCAGTACTTC.

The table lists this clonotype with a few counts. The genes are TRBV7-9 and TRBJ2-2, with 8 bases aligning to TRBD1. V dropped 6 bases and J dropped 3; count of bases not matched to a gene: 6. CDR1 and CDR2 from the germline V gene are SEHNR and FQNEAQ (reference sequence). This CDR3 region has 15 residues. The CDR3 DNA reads TGTGCCAGCAGATCAGGGACAGGAGACACCGGGGAGCTGTTTTTT. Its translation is CASRSGTGDTGELFF.

CDR3 sequence (DNA): TGTGCCAGCGCGGGAGGCAGAGGCTACACCTTC. Translating it yields CASAGGRGYTF. The rearrangement uses TRBV27 and TRBJ1-2; no clear D gene. V lost 8 bases to trimming and J lost 8 bases, with 12 bases between them. Germline V gene data show CDR1 as MNHEY and CDR2 as SMNVEV (reference sequence). The CDR3 covers 11 residues.

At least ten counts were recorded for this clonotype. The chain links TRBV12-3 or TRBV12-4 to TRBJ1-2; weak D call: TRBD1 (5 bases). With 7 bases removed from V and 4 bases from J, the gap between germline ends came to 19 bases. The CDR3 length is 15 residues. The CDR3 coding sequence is TGTGCCAGCACCCCGGCGGGGGAGGTGTCCTATGGCTACACCTTC. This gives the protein CASTPAGEVSYGYTF.

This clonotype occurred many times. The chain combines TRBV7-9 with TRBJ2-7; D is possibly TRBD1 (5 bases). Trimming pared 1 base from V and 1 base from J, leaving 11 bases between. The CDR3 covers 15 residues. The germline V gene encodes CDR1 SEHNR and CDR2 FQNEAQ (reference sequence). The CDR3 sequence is CASSLGGPTSYEQYV. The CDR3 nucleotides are TGTGCCAGCAGCTTAGGGGGCCCAACTTCCTACGAGCAGTACGTC.

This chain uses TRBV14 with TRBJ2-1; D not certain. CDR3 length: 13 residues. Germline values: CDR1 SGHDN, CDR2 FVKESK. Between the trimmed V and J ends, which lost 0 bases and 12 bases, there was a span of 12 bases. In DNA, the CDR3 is TGTGCCAGCAGCCAAGATTTTGGAAGATTGCAGTTCTTC. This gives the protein CASSQDFGRLQFF.

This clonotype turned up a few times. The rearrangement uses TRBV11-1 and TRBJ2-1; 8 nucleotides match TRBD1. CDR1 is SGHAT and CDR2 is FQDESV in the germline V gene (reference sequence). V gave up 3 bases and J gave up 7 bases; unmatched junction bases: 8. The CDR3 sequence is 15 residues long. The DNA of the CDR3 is TGTGCCAGCAGCTTCGACAGGGGTGGGGGGAATGAGCAGTTCTTC. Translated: CASSFDRGGGNEQFF. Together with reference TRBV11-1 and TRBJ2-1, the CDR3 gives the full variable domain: EAEVAQSPRYKITEKSQAVAFWCDPISGHATLYWYRQILGQGPELLVQFQDESVVDDSQLPKDRFSAERLKGVDSTLKIQPAELGDSAMYLCASSFDRGGGNEQFFGPGTRLTVL.

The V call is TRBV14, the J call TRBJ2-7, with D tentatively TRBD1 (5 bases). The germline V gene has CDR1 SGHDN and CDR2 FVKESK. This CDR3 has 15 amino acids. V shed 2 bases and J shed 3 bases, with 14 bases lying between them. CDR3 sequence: CASSQQGFGNYEQYV. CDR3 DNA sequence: TGTGCCAGCAGCCAACAGGGATTTGGGAACTACGAGCAGTACGTC.

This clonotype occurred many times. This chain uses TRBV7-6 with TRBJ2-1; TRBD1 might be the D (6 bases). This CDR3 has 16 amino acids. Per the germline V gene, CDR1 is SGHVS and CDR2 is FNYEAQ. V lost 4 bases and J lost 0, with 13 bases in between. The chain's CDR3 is CASSSDRLSSYNEQFF. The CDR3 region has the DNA TGTGCCAGCAGCTCAGACAGGTTGAGCTCCTACAATGAGCAGTTCTTC.